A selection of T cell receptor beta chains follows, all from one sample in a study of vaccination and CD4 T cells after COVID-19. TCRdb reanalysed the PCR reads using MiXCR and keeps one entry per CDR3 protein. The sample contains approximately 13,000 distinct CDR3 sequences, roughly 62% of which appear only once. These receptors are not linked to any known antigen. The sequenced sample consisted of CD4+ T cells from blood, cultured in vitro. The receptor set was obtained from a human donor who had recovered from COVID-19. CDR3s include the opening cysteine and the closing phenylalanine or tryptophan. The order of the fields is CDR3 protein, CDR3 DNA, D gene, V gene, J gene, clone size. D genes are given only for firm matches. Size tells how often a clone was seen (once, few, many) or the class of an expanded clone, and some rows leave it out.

CASRILSGREPDTQYF	TGTGCCAGCAGAATCCTTAGCGGGAGGGAACCAGATACGCAGTATTTT	TRBD2	TRBV27	TRBJ2-3	once
CASSQDQDTRSPLHF	TGCGCCAGCAGCCAAGATCAGGACACTCGGTCACCCCTCCACTTT	-	TRBV4-1	TRBJ1-6	-
CASKTSVETQYF	TGTGCCAGCAAGACAAGCGTAGAGACCCAGTACTTC	-	TRBV6-1	TRBJ2-5	few
CASSTGVEAFF	TGTGCCAGCAGTACTGGGGTTGAAGCTTTCTTT	-	TRBV2	TRBJ1-1	few
CASSMGLGNTIYF	TGTGCCAGCAGCATGGGACTTGGAAACACCATATATTTT	-	TRBV7-2	TRBJ1-3	-
CASRVNRDWGTEAFF	TGTGCCAGCAGGGTAAACAGGGATTGGGGCACTGAAGCTTTCTTT	-	TRBV27	TRBJ1-1	-
CASSPGSGANVLTF	TGTGCCAGCTCACCCGGCTCTGGGGCCAACGTCCTGACTTTC	-	TRBV18	TRBJ2-6	-
CSAKRSGRAWNEQFF	TGCAGTGCAAAGAGGAGCGGGAGGGCCTGGAATGAGCAGTTCTTC	TRBD2	TRBV20-1	TRBJ2-1	-
CASRLDSTNQPQHF	TGTGCCAGCAGACTCGACAGTACCAATCAGCCCCAGCATTTT	-	TRBV6-1	TRBJ1-5	-
CSARDQDGGGSEQYF	TGCAGTGCTAGAGATCAAGATGGAGGGGGGAGCGAGCAGTACTTC	-	TRBV20-1	TRBJ2-7	-
CSAGGQGPQPQHF	TGCAGTGCCGGGGGACAGGGCCCTCAGCCCCAGCATTTT	TRBD1	TRBV20-1	TRBJ1-5	-
CASSRDRVETQYF	TGTGCCAGCAGTCGGGACAGGGTGGAGACCCAGTACTTC	TRBD1	TRBV12-3/TRBV12-4	TRBJ2-5	-
CASSPSGSRNTEAFF	TGCGCCAGCAGTCCCTCCGGGTCTAGGAACACTGAAGCTTTCTTT	-	TRBV10-1	TRBJ1-1	few
CASCTKNHQPQHF	TGTGCCAGCTGTACCAAGAACCATCAGCCCCAGCATTTT	-	TRBV19	TRBJ1-5	-
CASSFNSNQPQHF	TGTGCCAGCAGTTTTAATAGCAATCAGCCCCAGCATTTT	-	TRBV27	TRBJ1-5	-
CSAPRTGGIDTQYF	TGCAGTGCACCGAGGACAGGGGGCATAGATACGCAGTATTTT	TRBD1	TRBV20-1	TRBJ2-3	-